These 19 T cell receptor beta chains share one sample of origin, sequenced in a study of T cells after posttransplantation cyclophosphamide listed by TCRdb under 2016. The library was made by the immunoSEQ multiplex PCR assay. Sourced from immuneACCESS, this table was stored by TCRdb with only in-frame sequences that have V and J called. A share of the clones is absent; for the studies checked, an unresolved V gene accounts for under half, and the remainder has no known explanation. With more than 35,000 clones recorded, this sample contains no clone counted only once. The ten largest clones represent around 2.5% of the sample. Material for sequencing was PBMCs. The receptors stem from a man aged 45 to 65 in good health, CMV-negative, and a related stem cell transplant donor.

This clone has ten or more counts. The gene calls are TRBV6-1 and TRBJ2-5; D might be TRBD2 (7 bases). V was pared by 6 bases and J by 4 bases, with 18 bases between. CDR3 size: 15 residues. Germline-derived CDR1 and CDR2 are MNHNS and SASEGT. CDR3 in amino acids: CASSPPGGGGETQYF. CDR3 sequence (DNA): TGTGCCAGCAGCCCCCCGGGGGGCGGTGGAGAGACCCAGTACTTC.

This clone was counted ten times or more. The V and J genes are TRBV5-1 and TRBJ1-4, with 8 bases aligning to TRBD1. The CDR3 is made up of 14 amino acids. The trim removed 3 bases at V and 8 bases at J, leaving 6 bases unmatched. Germline lookup yields CDR1 SGHRS and CDR2 YFSETQ. The CDR3 DNA follows: TGCGCCAGCAGCTCAACCGGACAGGGAGAAAAACTGTTTTTT. It encodes CASSSTGQGEKLFF. Full variable domain (remainder filled in from reference TRBV5-1 and TRBJ1-4): KAGVTQTPRYLIKTRGQQVTLSCSPISGHRSVSWYQQTPGQGLQFLFEYFSETQRNKGNFPGRFSGRQFSNSRSEMNVSTLELGDSALYLCASSSTGQGEKLFFGSGTQLSVL.

In its sample, this clone was seen many times. This chain links TRBV27 with TRBJ2-2; TRBD1 matches 10 bases. The V and J ends lost 5 bases and 5 bases, in that order; junction bases with no gene match: 5. The CDR3 loop spans 15 amino acids. The germline V gene encodes CDR1 MNHEY and CDR2 SMNVEV (reference sequence). The DNA of the CDR3 is TGTGCCAGCAGTCTCCCGGGACAGGGGACCGGGGAGCTGTTTTTT. Translation gives CASSLPGQGTGELFF.

The chain recombines TRBV7-3 with TRBJ1-2, with D tentatively TRBD1 (5 bases). The germline gives CDR1 SGHTA, CDR2 FQGTGA. Trimming left V 2 bases short and J 5 bases short, with 15 bases between. The CDR3 loop spans 15 amino acids. CDR3 in amino acids: CASSLESGVLYGYTF. The CDR3, as DNA: TGTGCCAGCAGCTTAGAGTCGGGGGTATTATATGGCTACACCTTC.

In this sample, this clone turned up many times. This sequence joins TRBV11-3 and TRBJ2-3; D remains unclear. Trimming pared 1 base from V and 1 base from J, leaving 9 bases between. Germline lookup yields CDR1 SGHNT and CDR2 YENEEA. This CDR3 region has 15 residues. The CDR3, as DNA: TGTGCCAGCAGCTTAGGGGTTGCGGGCACAGATACGCAGTATTTT. It specifies CASSLGVAGTDTQYF.

The genes are TRBV7-9 and TRBJ2-5; unclear D gene. Germline V CDR1 and CDR2: SEHNR, FQNEAQ (reference sequence). V was trimmed by 7 bases and J by 0 bases, leaving 9 bases between them. This CDR3 has 13 residues. CDR3 amino acids: CASTSGYQETQYF. As DNA, the CDR3 is TGTGCCAGCACCTCCGGGTACCAAGAGACCCAGTACTTC. Looking up the rest from reference TRBV7-9 and TRBJ2-5 gives the full variable domain: DTGVSQNPRHKITKRGQNVTFRCDPISEHNRLYWYRQTLGQGPEFLTYFQNEAQLEKSRLLSDRFSAERPKGSFSTLEIQRTEQGDSAMYLCASTSGYQETQYFGPGTRLLVL.

This clone appeared many times. The chain combines TRBV6-4 with TRBJ1-5; TRBD1 matches 7 bases. The CDR3 extends over 17 amino acids. Germline CDR1 is MRHNA and CDR2 is SNTAGT. The V gene end was trimmed by 7 bases and the J gene end by 2 bases; junction bases not matched to a gene: 14. The CDR3 DNA follows: TGTGCCAGCACCCCCCCCCAACAGGGGTCTGGCAATCAGCCCCAGCATTTT. It translates to CASTPPQQGSGNQPQHF.

This clone appeared many times. The chain uses TRBV10-1 and TRBJ2-5; 8 bases are a match to TRBD2. This CDR3 contains 13 residues. V gave up 6 bases and J gave up 4 bases; unmatched junction bases: 4. From germline, CDR1 is WNHNN and CDR2 SYGVQD (reference sequence). As DNA, the CDR3 is TGCGCCAGCAGCCCGGGAGGGGCAGAGACCCAGTACTTC. Protein sequence: CASSPGGAETQYF.

This clone appeared many times. This chain uses TRBV5-6 with TRBJ1-3; D is undetermined. CDR3 length: 13 amino acids. CDR1 is SGHDT and CDR2 is YYEEEE in the germline V gene. V lost 0 bases to trimming and J lost 5 bases, with 6 bases between them. CDR3 region: CASSLEHRNTIYF. The CDR3 DNA reads TGTGCCAGCAGCTTGGAACACCGAAACACCATATATTTT.

This clone was detected a few times. The chain carries TRBV27 and TRBJ2-3, with a tentative D call TRBD2 (6 bases). The CDR3 contains 14 residues. V dropped 2 bases and J dropped 6 bases, with 12 bases sitting between them. Germline CDR1 is MNHEY and CDR2 is SMNVEV (reference sequence). CDR3 protein: CASSLRREGDTQYF. Written as DNA, the CDR3 is TGTGCCAGCAGTTTAAGGCGGGAAGGGGATACGCAGTATTTT.

The table lists this clone with many counts. The chain uses TRBV6-5 and TRBJ1-6; the D is unclear. The V end was cut by 6 bases, the J end by 1 base, with 10 bases between. Germline values: CDR1 MNHEY, CDR2 SVGAGI. The CDR3 has 15 amino acids. The CDR3 is CASRRGLSYNSPLHF. Written as DNA, the CDR3 is TGTGCCAGCAGAAGAGGGCTGTCCTATAATTCACCCCTCCACTTT.

In this sample, this clone turned up many times. This chain links TRBV5-4 with TRBJ1-4, with unresolved D. V dropped 4 bases and J dropped 0 bases, with 13 bases sitting between them. The germline V gene has CDR1 SGHNT and CDR2 YYREEE (reference sequence). The CDR3 contains 16 residues. CDR3 protein: CASSRGSSATNEKLFF. The CDR3 DNA sequence: TGTGCCAGCAGCCGGGGATCTAGTGCAACTAATGAAAAACTGTTTTTT.

The table lists this clone with many counts. V and J are TRBV7-3 and TRBJ1-5; possibly TRBD1 for D (5 bases). Germline CDR1 SGHTA, CDR2 FQGTGA. The CDR3 runs 13 residues. Trimming shortened V by 6 bases and J by 4 bases, and 10 bases separated the two germline ends. The CDR3 DNA reads TGTGCCAGCAGTAAAGACAGAAATCAGCCCCAGCATTTT. It specifies CASSKDRNQPQHF.

CDR3 DNA: TGTGCCATCAGTGTGAAACTAGCGGGAGACACCGGGGAGCTGTTTTTT. It yields the protein CAISVKLAGDTGELFF. This rearrangement joins TRBV10-3 to TRBJ2-2; 11 positions agree with TRBD2. Germline CDR1 reads ENHRY; CDR2 reads SYGVKD. The V gene end was trimmed by 4 bases and the J gene end by 3 bases; junction bases not matched to a gene: 4. This CDR3 comprises 16 residues.

This clone has a count of ten or more. The chain couples TRBV7-9 to TRBJ1-1; 7 positions match TRBD1. The CDR3 spans 15 residues. Per the germline V gene, CDR1 is SEHNR and CDR2 is FQNEAQ (reference sequence). J lost 2 bases, V lost 0 bases, and 3 bases had no gene match. This CDR3 reads CASSLATGVNTEAFF. CDR3 coding DNA: TGTGCCAGCAGCTTAGCAACAGGGGTAAACACTGAAGCTTTCTTT.

The chain uses TRBV7-8 and TRBJ2-3, with 8 bases identical to TRBD2. CDR1 SGHVS and CDR2 FQNEAQ come from the germline V gene. The CDR3 consists of 15 residues. With V trimmed by 1 base and J by 11 bases, 11 bases remained unmatched. The CDR3 sequence: CASSLGGEREGKQYF. DNA of the CDR3: TGTGCCAGCAGCTTAGGAGGGGAACGGGAGGGCAAGCAGTATTTT.

The gene calls are TRBV18 and TRBJ2-5, with a weak D call TRBD1 (5 bases). V lost 1 base and J lost 1, with 7 bases in between. CDR1 KGHSH and CDR2 LQKENI come from the germline V gene. The CDR3 extends over 14 amino acids. CDR3 protein: CASSPRGLQETQYF. The CDR3 region has the DNA TGTGCCAGCTCACCACGGGGCCTCCAAGAGACCCAGTACTTC.

This clone has a count of ten or more. The chain has TRBV6-5 and TRBJ2-7, with TRBD1 identical over 7 bases. The CDR3 is made up of 15 amino acids. CDR1 and CDR2 from the germline V gene are MNHEY and SVGAGI. With V trimmed by 4 bases and J by 6 bases, 12 bases remained unmatched. Written as DNA, the CDR3 is TGTGCCAGCAGTTTAAAGGCTACAGGGGCTCGCGAGCAGTACTTC. Amino acids: CASSLKATGAREQYF.

This clone appeared many times. V gene TRBV2 combines with J gene TRBJ2-5; the D gene is possibly TRBD2 (5 bases). The CDR3 totals 13 residues. V was cut by 8 bases and J by 7 bases, with 17 bases left in between. CDR1 is SNHLY and CDR2 is FYNNEI in the germline V gene. The CDR3: CASRSDFAGTQYF. The DNA of the CDR3 is TGTGCCAGCCGCTCGGACTTCGCTGGGACCCAGTACTTC.